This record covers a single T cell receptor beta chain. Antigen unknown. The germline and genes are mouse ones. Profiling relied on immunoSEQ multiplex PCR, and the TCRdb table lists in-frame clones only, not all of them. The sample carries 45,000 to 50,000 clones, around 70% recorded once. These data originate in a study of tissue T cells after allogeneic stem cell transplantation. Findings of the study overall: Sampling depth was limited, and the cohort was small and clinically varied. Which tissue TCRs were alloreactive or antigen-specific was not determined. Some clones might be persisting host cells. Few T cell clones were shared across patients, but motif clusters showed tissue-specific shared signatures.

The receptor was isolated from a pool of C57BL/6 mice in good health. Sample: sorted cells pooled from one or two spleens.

The CDR3 DNA, read in part, is TGTGCCAGCTCTGGACAGGGTCACAACCAGGCTCCGCTT. It is translated as CASSGQGHNQAPL. The whole CDR3 sequence is CASSGQGHNQAPLF. The rearrangement uses TRBV12-1 and TRBJ1-5; 8 bases agree with TRBD1. The sequenced fragment ends 1 residue before the CDR3 boundary, so the rest is inferred from the germline J gene. The CDR3 totals 14 residues. Trimming cost V 3 bases and J 2 bases; bases outside gene matches: 2. In germline, CDR1 is SGHSN, CDR2 HYEKVE. Complete variable domain (other parts from reference TRBV12-1 and TRBJ1-5): DSGVVQSPRHIIKEKGGRSVLTCIPISGHSNVVWYQQTLGKELKFLIQHYEKVERDKGFLPSRFSVQQFDDYHSEMNMSALELEDSAMYFCASSGQGHNQAPLFGEGTRLSVL.